The entry below describes one T cell receptor (beta chain). This record belongs to a study of blood T cell repertoires in COVID-19. Study at large: Some COVID-19 samples were acute and others convalescent; all came from the United States, Italy and Spain. Sample material is recorded as cDNA or gDNA derived from T cells, B-cell-depleted T cells, or PBMCs.

In the authors' workflow: Counts of nucleated cells, estimated from reference gene primer amplification, were obtained. Produced via immunoSEQ multiplex PCR; TCRdb's table is partial and in-frame only. V, J and clone size are taken as reported in that table, and D and trimming were inferred from the DNA itself. The sample contains tens of thousands of clones, 79% of which appear only once. This sequence was found in a man in his sixties with acute or convalescent COVID-19. What was sequenced was peripheral blood.

The CDR3 nucleotides read TGCGCCAGCAGCTTTTCCCGGCGGGATGGCTACACCTTC. Encoded protein: CASSFSRRDGYTF. The chain employs TRBV5-1 and TRBJ1-2; D is uncertain. V lost 2 bases and J 6 bases, leaving 11 bases between the germline ends. Per the germline V gene, CDR1 is SGHRS and CDR2 is YFSETQ. The CDR3 runs 13 residues. The full variable domain, rest sourced from reference TRBV5-1 and TRBJ1-2, is KAGVTQTPRYLIKTRGQQVTLSCSPISGHRSVSWYQQTPGQGLQFLFEYFSETQRNKGNFPGRFSGRQFSNSRSEMNVSTLELGDSALYLCASSFSRRDGYTFGSGTRLTVV.